This T cell receptor beta chain was documented in a study of beta chain features in type 1 diabetes. Study conclusions and caveats: The study found moderately but significantly shorter TCRB CDR3s in all four CD4+ subsets of Type 1 diabetes patients. Whether HLA type influences TCRB rearrangement remained unresolved here.

This clone was seen only a few times. Antigen specificity is unknown. Germline V CDR1 and CDR2: SGHRS, YFSETQ. This CDR3 is 15 amino acids long. The ends lost 7 bases at V and 7 bases at J; junction bases unmatched: 14. The isolated RNA, all of it, was reverse transcribed, so expressed TCRB transcripts were what got sequenced. Average reads for naive, central memory and regulatory T cell samples were about 3.57 million. Profiled with immunoSEQ multiplex PCR; TCRdb holds only in-frame clones, not every one. The sample lists 400,000 or so clones, 10% to 15% seen once, with 0.0095% to 0.012% in the top ten.

The TCR was taken from a woman younger than 30 with type 1 diabetes. This rearrangement joins TRBV5-1 to TRBJ1-2; 9 bases agree with TRBD1. Sequencing was performed on naive CD4+ T cells from blood. CDR3 sequence: CASGSTGQGSGGYTF. DNA of the CDR3: TGCGCCAGCGGATCCACAGGACAGGGGAGCGGTGGCTACACCTTC.